This T cell receptor beta chain was captured by sequencing in a study (dated by TCRdb to the mid-2010s). For the study in its entirety: The study set out to test whether tumor-infiltrating Tregs in breast cancer get recruited from blood Tregs or are instead converted in situ from other CD4+ T cell subsets. On the study overall, not on this receptor specifically: The greatest overlap of tumor-infiltrating Treg TCR alpha and beta sequences was with tumor naive CD4+ T cells, followed next by blood naive CD4+ T cells. Rather than covering whole repertoires, validation in the larger cohort was restricted to a single TCR beta V-J rearrangement. Tumor memory CD4+ T cell TCR gene usage was found to cluster with blood and lymph node memory CD4+ cells and with lymph node naive CD4+ cells.

The germline V gene encodes CDR1 SGDLS and CDR2 YYNGEE. Taken from cysteine to phenylalanine, the CDR3 has 14 residues. Left in the record is the CDR3 DNA by itself, 42 bases read in frame from the first base. Trimming accounts for 7 bases at V and 0 bases at J, while the number of junction bases matched to no gene is 2. Full-length TCR variable regions were amplified by 5' RACE PCR with constant-region reverse primers, and semi-nested PCR with Nested Universal Primer A was subsequently performed. The ReliaPrep RNA Cell Miniprep System was used to extract total RNA, which was then reverse transcribed into 5'RACE-ready cDNA with the SMARTer RACE 5'/3' Kit. Multiplex adaptors were used to barcode the full-length TCR alpha and beta libraries, which were then sequenced on an Illumina MiSeq. Regarding the original processing steps: For each of nine subset-tissue groups, sequencing data from the five patients were combined, and the groups were compared by unsupervised clustering of TCR gene usage. The Morisita-Horn index, with shared sequences weighted by their contribution to each repertoire, was used to calculate repertoire similarity. In-frame beta chains were kept once TCRdb had trimmed the public reads at Q25 with fastp and called clones with MiXCR. CDR3 protein sequences are deduplicated, and each keeps its most common genes and DNA. These V and J calls originate from TCRdb's pipeline instead of the authors' own analysis. This sample comprises around 21,000 distinct CDR3 sequences, less than 40% of them detected only once. Less than 2.5% of the sample is in the top ten clones.

There are many counts of this clonotype. Its recognized antigen is unknown. No per-base quality is available; no much larger clone lies one base away. The Miltenyi Naive CD4+ T Cell Isolation kit was used to purify naive CD4+ T cells, and Tregs were depleted with CD25 microbeads. Tregs, naive and memory CD4+ T cells from tumor, blood and ipsilateral draining lymph nodes of a few breast cancer patients underwent full-length TCR alpha and beta sequencing. Tumor tissue and lymph nodes from ipsilateral axillary dissection were perfused with PBS, minced and digested with collagenase I and hyaluronidase. A purity exceeding 90% was confirmed by FACS for the sorted cell populations.

The sequenced sample was tumor-infiltrating naive CD4+ T cells sorted from the breast tumor. The cell subset or site label here, explained by the study, means: naive CD4+ T cells, CD4+CD45RA+CD25-. This receptor was obtained from a female donor with breast cancer. The V and J genes are TRBV9 and TRBJ1-4; 8 central bases correspond to TRBD1. The CDR3 region reads CASGQGTTNEKLFF. The sequence in DNA is TGTGCCAGCGGACAGGGTACAACTAATGAAAAACTGTTTTTT.